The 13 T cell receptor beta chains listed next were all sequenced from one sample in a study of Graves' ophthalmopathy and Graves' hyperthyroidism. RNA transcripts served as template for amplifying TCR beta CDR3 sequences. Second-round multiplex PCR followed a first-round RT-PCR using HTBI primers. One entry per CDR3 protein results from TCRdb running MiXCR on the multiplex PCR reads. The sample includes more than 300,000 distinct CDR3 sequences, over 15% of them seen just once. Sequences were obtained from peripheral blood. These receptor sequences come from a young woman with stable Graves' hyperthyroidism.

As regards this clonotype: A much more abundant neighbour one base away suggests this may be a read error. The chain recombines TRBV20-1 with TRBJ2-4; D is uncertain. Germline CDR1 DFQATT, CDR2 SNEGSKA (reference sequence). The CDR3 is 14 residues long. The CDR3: CSARKREAKNIHYF. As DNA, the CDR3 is TGCAGTGCTAGGAAAAGGGAAGCCAAAAACATTCATTACTTC.

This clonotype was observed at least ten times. CDR3 residues: CACQQLPRDLAYEQYF. CDR3 in DNA: TGTGCCTGCCAGCAGCTGCCCCGGGACCTCGCCTACGAGCAGTACTTC. The chain joins TRBV7-2 to TRBJ2-7; D is tentatively TRBD1 or TRBD2 (5 bases each). The length of the CDR3 is 16 residues. Germline assignment: CDR1 SGHTA and CDR2 FQGNSA. The V gene lost 11 bases and the J gene lost 2 bases, with 25 bases spanning the gap.

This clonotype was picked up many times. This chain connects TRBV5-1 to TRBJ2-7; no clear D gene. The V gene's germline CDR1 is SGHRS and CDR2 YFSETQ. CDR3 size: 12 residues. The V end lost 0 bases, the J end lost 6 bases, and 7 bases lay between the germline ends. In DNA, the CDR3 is TGCGCCAGCAGCTTGGAGATTGGCGAGCAGTACTTC. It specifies CASSLEIGEQYF.

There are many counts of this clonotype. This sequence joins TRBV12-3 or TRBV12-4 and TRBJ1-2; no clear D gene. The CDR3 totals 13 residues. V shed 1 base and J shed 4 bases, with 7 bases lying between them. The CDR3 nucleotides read TGTGCCAGCAGTTTAGAGGCCGTCTATGGCTACACCTTC. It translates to CASSLEAVYGYTF.

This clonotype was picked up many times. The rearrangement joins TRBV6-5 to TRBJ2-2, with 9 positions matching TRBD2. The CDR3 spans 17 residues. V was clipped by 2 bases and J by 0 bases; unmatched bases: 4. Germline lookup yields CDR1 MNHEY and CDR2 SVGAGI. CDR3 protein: CASSYGSGGSNTGELFF. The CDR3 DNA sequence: TGTGCCAGCAGTTACGGTAGCGGGGGCTCGAACACCGGGGAGCTGTTTTTT.

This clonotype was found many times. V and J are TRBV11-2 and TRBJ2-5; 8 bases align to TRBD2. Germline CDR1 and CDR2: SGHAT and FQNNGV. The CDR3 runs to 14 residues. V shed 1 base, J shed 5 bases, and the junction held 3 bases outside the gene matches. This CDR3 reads CASSLGIAGETQYF. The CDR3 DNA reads TGTGCCAGCAGCTTAGGGATAGCGGGGGAGACCCAGTACTTC.

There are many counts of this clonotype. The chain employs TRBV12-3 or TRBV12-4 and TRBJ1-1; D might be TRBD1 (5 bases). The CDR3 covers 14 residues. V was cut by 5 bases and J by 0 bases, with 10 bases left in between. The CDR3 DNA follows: TGTGCCAGCAGTCGACAGCGATTGAACACTGAAGCTTTCTTT. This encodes CASSRQRLNTEAFF.

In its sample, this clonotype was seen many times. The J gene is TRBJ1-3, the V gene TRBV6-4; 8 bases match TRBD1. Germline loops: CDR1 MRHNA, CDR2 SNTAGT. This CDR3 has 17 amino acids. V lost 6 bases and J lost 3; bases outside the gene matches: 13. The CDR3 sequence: CASRRRQGLGIGNTIYF. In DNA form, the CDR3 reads TGTGCCAGCAGGAGAAGACAGGGGCTTGGAATTGGAAACACCATATATTTT.

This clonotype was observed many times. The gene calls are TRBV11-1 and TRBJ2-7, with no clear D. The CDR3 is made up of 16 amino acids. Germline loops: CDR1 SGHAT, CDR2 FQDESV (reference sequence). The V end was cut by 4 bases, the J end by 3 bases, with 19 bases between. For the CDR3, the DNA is TGTGCCAGCAGCTCCCCCACTACGGTACAATTCTACGAGCAGTACTTC. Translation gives CASSSPTTVQFYEQYF.

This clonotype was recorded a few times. In DNA form, the CDR3 reads TGTGCCAGCAGCCAAGACCCAACGGGGACAGATACGCAGTATTTT. Translation: CASSQDPTGTDTQYF. This sequence joins TRBV3-1 and TRBJ2-3, with D possibly matching TRBD2 (5 bases). Trimming pared 0 bases from V and 3 bases from J, leaving 10 bases between. This CDR3 comprises 15 residues. Germline V gene data show CDR1 as LGHDT and CDR2 as YNNKEL (reference sequence).

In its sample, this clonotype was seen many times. The CDR3 protein is CASSNNRAYEQYF. The CDR3 coding sequence is TGTGCCAGCAGCAACAACAGAGCCTACGAGCAGTACTTC. This chain uses TRBV7-8 with TRBJ2-7; D unresolved. CDR3 size: 13 residues. CDR1 SGHVS and CDR2 FQNEAQ come from the germline V gene. Trimming pared 5 bases from V and 2 bases from J, leaving 10 bases between.

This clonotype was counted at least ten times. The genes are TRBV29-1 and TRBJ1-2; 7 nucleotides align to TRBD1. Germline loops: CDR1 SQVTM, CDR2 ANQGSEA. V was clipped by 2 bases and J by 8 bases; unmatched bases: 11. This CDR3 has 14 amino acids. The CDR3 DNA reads TGCAGCGTTGAATGGGACAGCCTAGTGGGGGGCTACACCTTC. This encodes CSVEWDSLVGGYTF.

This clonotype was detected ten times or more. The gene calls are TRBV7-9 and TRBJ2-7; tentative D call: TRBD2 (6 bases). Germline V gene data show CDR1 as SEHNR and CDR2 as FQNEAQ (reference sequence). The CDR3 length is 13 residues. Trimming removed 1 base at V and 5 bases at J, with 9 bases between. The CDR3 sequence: CASSLGTTNEQYF. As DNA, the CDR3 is TGTGCCAGCAGCTTAGGGACTACAAACGAGCAGTACTTC.